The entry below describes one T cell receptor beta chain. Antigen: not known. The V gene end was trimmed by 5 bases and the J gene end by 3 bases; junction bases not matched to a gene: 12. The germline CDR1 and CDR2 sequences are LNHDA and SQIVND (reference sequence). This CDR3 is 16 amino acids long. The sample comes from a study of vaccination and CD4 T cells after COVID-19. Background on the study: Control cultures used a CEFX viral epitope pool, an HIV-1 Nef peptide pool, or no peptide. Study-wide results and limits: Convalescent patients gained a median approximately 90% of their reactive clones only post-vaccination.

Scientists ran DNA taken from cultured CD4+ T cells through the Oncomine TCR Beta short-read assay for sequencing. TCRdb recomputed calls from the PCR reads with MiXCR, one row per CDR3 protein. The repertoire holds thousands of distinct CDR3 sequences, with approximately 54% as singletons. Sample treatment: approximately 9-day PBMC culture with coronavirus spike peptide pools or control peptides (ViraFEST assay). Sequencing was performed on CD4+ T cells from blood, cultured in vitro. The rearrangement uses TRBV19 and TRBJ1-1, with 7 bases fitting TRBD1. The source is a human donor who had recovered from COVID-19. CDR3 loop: CASSGRGGRGHTEAFF. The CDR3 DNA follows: TGTGCCAGTAGTGGCAGGGGGGGAAGGGGTCACACTGAAGCTTTCTTT.